Listed below are T cell receptor beta chains from one sample, sequenced in a study of lymphopenia after photon versus proton radiotherapy. Clones were read by immunoSEQ multiplex PCR, and TCRdb kept only the in-frame ones, dropping some. This table holds 20,000 to 25,000 clones, about four fifths found once. Source: peripheral blood, taken from a patient treated with photon-based radiotherapy. These receptors originate from a man between 40 and 49 years old with gastric cancer. Both conserved end residues are part of each CDR3. The D gene is left open where the match is weak. Some rows mark clone size as missing; the rest say once, few, many or name a class of expanded clone.

cdr3_aa	cdr3_nt	clone_size	d_call	v_call	j_call
CASSDGGGQGFSYEQYF	TGTGCCAGCAGTGACGGGGGCGGGCAGGGTTTCTCCTACGAGCAGTACTTC	NA	NA	TRBV6-1	TRBJ2-7
CASSPEGFGYTF	TGTGCCAGCAGCCCCGAGGGCTTCGGCTACACCTTC	NA	NA	TRBV11-2	TRBJ1-2
CASSVTGGGPGELFF	TGTGCCAGCAGCGTCACAGGGGGTGGACCCGGGGAGCTGTTTTTT	NA	TRBD1	TRBV9	TRBJ2-2
CASSDGTSGGADTQYF	TGTGCCAGCAGTGACGGGACTAGCGGGGGGGCAGATACGCAGTATTTT	few	TRBD2	TRBV6-4	TRBJ2-3
CASSPGQAQRGYTF	TGTGCCAGCTCACCTGGGCAGGCCCAGCGGGGCTACACCTTC	NA	NA	TRBV18	TRBJ1-2
CASSVGLTIPYGYTF	TGTGCCAGCAGCGTAGGTCTCACAATACCCTATGGCTACACCTTC	NA	NA	TRBV9	TRBJ1-2
CASSLVVGTGRGKDQPQHF	TGTGCCAGCAGCTTAGTAGTGGGGACAGGGAGAGGGAAGGATCAGCCCCAGCATTTT	NA	TRBD1	TRBV11-3	TRBJ1-5
CATSRDGAGGNTGELFF	TGTGCCACCAGCAGAGACGGGGCGGGAGGGAACACCGGGGAGCTGTTTTTT	NA	TRBD2	TRBV15	TRBJ2-2
CASSLEGRGGETQYF	TGTGCCAGCAGCTTAGAGGGCCGGGGGGGAGAGACCCAGTACTTC	NA	TRBD2	TRBV7-8	TRBJ2-5
CAWTPLGAYEQYF	TGTGCCTGGACCCCTCTGGGGGCCTACGAGCAGTACTTC	few	NA	TRBV30	TRBJ2-7
CSAGGGTQYF	TGCAGCGCCGGGGGGGGTACGCAGTATTTT	NA	TRBD2	TRBV29-1	TRBJ2-3
CASSQETKAGELFF	TGCGCCAGCAGCCAAGAGACAAAGGCCGGGGAGCTGTTTTTT	NA	NA	TRBV4-3	TRBJ2-2
CASSSRSDRVETQYF	TGTGCCAGCAGTTCGAGATCGGACAGGGTGGAGACCCAGTACTTC	NA	TRBD1	TRBV6-1	TRBJ2-5
CASGDRSPDQPQHF	TGTGCTAGTGGCGACAGGAGTCCAGATCAGCCCCAGCATTTT	NA	NA	TRBV12-5	TRBJ1-5
CASSLEGRSYEQYF	TGTGCCAGCAGCTTAGAGGGAAGGTCCTACGAGCAGTACTTC	NA	NA	TRBV13	TRBJ2-7
CAWSGKRGALGAQYF	TGTGCCTGGAGTGGAAAGCGGGGGGCTCTGGGGGCCCAGTACTTC	NA	TRBD2	TRBV30	TRBJ2-5
CASSLGGTAYEQYF	TGTGCCAGCAGCTTGGGAGGGACGGCCTACGAGCAGTACTTC	once	NA	TRBV5-5	TRBJ2-7
CASSVFSGQGSGYTF	TGTGCCAGCAGCGTATTCTCGGGACAGGGGAGCGGCTACACCTTC	few	TRBD1	TRBV9	TRBJ1-2
CASSSTQETQYF	TGCGCCAGCAGCTCAACCCAGGAGACCCAGTACTTC	NA	NA	TRBV5-1	TRBJ2-5
CASSAAGSVTDTQYF	TGTGCCAGCAGTGCTGCCGGAAGTGTAACAGATACGCAGTATTTT	once	NA	TRBV6-1	TRBJ2-3
CASSSRDRGEKLFF	TGTGCCAGCAGCTCCCGGGACAGGGGGGAAAAACTGTTTTTT	NA	TRBD1	TRBV7-8	TRBJ1-4